The clone carrying this T cell receptor (beta chain) has ten or more counts. Antigen unknown. The data belong to a study of regulatory T cells in long-lasting Graves disease. On the study more broadly: Antithyroid drug exposure in newly diagnosed Graves' patients had lasted under 3 months.

Broader study findings: TRBV28, TRBJ1-2 and TRBJ2-5 were favored in persistent disease.

Through Arm-PCR of CDR3 regions and iRepertoire HTBI primers, TCR beta libraries were built. MiXCR, applied by TCRdb to the multiplex PCR reads, yields one record per CDR3 protein. The sample carries around 400,000 distinct CDR3 sequences, 15% to 17% recorded once. This sample's time point: newly diagnosed GD, antithyroid drugs for less than 3 months. The TCR library was made from RNA that had been extracted from PBMCs in TRIzol. Germline values: CDR1 LGHDT, CDR2 YNNKEL (reference sequence). The CDR3 has 14 amino acids. V lost 0 bases, J lost 4 bases, and 6 bases lay in between. This TCR derives from a female donor with Graves disease. The sample consisted of peripheral blood mononuclear cells (PBMCs), taken at new diagnosis, from a patient treated with antithyroid drugs. This sequence joins TRBV3-1 and TRBJ2-2, with D hard to call. The CDR3, as DNA: TGTGCCAGCAGCCAAGATCCCGGCACCGGGGAGCTGTTTTTT. It encodes CASSQDPGTGELFF. Complete variable domain (other parts from reference TRBV3-1 and TRBJ2-2): DTAVSQTPKYLVTQMGNDKSIKCEQNLGHDTMYWYKQDSKKFLKIMFSYNNKELIINETVPNRFSPKSPDKAHLNLHINSLELGDSAVYFCASSQDPGTGELFFGEGSRLTVL.